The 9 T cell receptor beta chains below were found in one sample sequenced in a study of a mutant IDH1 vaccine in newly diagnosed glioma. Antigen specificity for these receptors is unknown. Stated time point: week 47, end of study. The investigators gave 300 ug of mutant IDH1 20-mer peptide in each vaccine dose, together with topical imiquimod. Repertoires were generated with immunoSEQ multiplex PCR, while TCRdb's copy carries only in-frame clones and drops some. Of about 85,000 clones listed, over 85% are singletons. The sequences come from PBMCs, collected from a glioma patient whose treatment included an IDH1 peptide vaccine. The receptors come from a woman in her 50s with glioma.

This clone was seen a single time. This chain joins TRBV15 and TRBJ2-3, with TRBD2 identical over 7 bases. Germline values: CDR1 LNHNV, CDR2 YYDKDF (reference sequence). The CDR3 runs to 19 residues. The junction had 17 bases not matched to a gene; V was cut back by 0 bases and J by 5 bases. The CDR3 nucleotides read TGTGCCACCAGCAGAGATTGGGGGTGGATAGGCGGGAGCGTAGATACGCAGTATTTT. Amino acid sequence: CATSRDWGWIGGSVDTQYF.

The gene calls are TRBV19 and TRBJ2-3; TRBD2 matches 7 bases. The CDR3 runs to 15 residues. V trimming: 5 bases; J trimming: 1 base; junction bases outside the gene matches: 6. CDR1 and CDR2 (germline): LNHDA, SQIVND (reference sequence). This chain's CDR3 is CASSVRLARTDTQYF. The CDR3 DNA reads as TGTGCCAGTAGTGTCCGACTAGCTCGCACAGATACGCAGTATTTT.

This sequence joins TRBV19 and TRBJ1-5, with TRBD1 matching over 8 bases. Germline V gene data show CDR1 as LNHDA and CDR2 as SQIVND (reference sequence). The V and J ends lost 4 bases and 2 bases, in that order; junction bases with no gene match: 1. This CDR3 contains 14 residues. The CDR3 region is CASSRGQGNQPQHF. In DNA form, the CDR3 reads TGTGCCAGTAGTAGGGGACAGGGCAATCAGCCCCAGCATTTT.

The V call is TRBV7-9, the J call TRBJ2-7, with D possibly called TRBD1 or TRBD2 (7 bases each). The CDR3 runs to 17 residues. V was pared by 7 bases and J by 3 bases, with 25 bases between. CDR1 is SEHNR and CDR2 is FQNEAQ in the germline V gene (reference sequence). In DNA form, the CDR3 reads TGTGCCAGCACCGAGCGGGACAGCGGCCAACCAAGCTACGAGCAGTACTTC. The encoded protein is CASTERDSGQPSYEQYF.

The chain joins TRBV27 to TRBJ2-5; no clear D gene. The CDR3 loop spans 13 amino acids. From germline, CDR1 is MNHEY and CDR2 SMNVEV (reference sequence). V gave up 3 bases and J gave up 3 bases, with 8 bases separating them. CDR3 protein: CASSLRLKETQYF. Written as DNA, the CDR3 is TGTGCCAGCAGTTTGAGACTCAAAGAGACCCAGTACTTC.

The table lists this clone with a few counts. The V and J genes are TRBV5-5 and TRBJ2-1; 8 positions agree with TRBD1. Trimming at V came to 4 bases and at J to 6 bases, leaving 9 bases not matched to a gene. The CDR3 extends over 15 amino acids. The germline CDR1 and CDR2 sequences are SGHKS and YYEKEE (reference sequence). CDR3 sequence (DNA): TGTGCCAGCAGCCGTACAGGGGGTCGAGGCAATGAGCAGTTCTTC. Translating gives CASSRTGGRGNEQFF.

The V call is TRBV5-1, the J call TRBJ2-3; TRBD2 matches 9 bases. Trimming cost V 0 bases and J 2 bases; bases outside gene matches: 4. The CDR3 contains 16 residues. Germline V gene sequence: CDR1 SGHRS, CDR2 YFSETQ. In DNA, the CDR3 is TGCGCCAGCAGCTTGGGACTAGCGGAGGACACAGATACGCAGTATTTT. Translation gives CASSLGLAEDTDTQYF.

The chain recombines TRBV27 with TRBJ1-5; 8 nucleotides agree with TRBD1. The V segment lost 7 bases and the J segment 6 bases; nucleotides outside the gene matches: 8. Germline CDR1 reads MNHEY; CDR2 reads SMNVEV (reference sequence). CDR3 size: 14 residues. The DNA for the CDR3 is TGTGCCAGCACACCACAGGGGGTAGGTCAGCCCCAGCATTTT. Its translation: CASTPQGVGQPQHF.

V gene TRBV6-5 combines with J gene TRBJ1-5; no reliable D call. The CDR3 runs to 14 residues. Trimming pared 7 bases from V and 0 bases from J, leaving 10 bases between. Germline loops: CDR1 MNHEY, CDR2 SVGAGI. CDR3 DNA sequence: TGTGCCAGCAATCCTGACGGTAGCAATCAGCCCCAGCATTTT. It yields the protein CASNPDGSNQPQHF.